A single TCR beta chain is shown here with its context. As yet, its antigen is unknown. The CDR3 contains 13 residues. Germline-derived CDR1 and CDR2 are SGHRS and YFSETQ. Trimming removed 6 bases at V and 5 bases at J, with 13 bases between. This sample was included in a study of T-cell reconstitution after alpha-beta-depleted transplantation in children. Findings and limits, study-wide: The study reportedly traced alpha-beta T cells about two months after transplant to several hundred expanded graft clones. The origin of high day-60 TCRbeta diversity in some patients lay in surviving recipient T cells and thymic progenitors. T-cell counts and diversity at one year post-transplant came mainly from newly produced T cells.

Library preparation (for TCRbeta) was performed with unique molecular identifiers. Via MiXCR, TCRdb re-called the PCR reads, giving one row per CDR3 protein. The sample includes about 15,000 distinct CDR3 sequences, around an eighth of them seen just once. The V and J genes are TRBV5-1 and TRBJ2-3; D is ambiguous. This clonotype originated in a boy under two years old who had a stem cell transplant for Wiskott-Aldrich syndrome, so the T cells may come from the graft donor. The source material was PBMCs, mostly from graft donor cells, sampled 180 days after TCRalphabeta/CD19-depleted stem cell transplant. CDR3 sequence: CASNSGPGDTQYF. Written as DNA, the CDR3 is TGCGCCAGCAATTCGGGCCCCGGAGATACGCAGTATTTT. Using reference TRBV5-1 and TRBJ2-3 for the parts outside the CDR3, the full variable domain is KAGVTQTPRYLIKTRGQQVTLSCSPISGHRSVSWYQQTPGQGLQFLFEYFSETQRNKGNFPGRFSGRQFSNSRSEMNVSTLELGDSALYLCASNSGPGDTQYFGPGTRLTVL.